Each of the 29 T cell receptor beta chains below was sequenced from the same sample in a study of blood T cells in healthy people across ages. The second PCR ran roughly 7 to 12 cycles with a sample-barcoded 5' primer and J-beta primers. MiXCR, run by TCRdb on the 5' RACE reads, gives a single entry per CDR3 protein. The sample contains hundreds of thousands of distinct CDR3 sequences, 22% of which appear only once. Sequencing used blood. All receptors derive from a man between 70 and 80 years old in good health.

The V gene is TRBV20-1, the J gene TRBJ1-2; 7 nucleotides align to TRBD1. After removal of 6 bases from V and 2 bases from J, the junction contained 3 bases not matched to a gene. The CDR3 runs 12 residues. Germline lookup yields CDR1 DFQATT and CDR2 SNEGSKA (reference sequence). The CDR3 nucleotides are TGCAGTGCGTTGACAGGGAACTATGGCTACACCTTC. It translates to CSALTGNYGYTF.

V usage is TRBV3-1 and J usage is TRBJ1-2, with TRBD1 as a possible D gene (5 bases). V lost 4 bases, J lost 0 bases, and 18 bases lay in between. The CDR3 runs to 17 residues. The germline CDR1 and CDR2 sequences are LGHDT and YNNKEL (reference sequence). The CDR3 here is CASSPSLGGGSNYGYTF. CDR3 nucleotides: TGTGCCAGCAGCCCCTCCCTGGGGGGGGGATCTAACTATGGCTACACCTTC.

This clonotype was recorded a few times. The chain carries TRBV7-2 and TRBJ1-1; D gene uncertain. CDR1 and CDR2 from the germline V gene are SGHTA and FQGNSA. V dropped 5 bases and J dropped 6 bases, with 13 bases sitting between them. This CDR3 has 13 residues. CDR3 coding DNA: TGTGCCAGCAGCCCCCCCTGGGCAGCTGAAGCTTTCTTT. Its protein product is CASSPPWAAEAFF.

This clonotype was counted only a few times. The DNA of the CDR3 is TGCGCCAGCAGCCAACGAGTATGGGTTGAGCAGTTCTTC. Encoded protein: CASSQRVWVEQFF. V and J are TRBV4-3 and TRBJ2-1; D unclear. The germline CDR1 and CDR2 sequences are LGHNA and YSLEER. V was cut by 2 bases and J by 9 bases, with 11 bases left in between. The CDR3 totals 13 residues.

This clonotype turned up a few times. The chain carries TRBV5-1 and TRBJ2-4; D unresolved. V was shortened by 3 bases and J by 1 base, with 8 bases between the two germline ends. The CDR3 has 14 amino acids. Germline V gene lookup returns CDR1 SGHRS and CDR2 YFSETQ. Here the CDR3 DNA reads TGCGCCAGCAGCTCGGAGCCCGCCAAAAACATTCAGTACTTC. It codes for CASSSEPAKNIQYF. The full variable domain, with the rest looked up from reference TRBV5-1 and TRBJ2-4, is KAGVTQTPRYLIKTRGQQVTLSCSPISGHRSVSWYQQTPGQGLQFLFEYFSETQRNKGNFPGRFSGRQFSNSRSEMNVSTLELGDSALYLCASSSEPAKNIQYFGAGTRLSVL.

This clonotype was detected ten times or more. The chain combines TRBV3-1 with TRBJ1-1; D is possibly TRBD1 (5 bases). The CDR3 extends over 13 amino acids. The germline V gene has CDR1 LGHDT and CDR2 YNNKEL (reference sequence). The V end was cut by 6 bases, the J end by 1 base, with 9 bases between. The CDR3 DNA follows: TGTGCCAGCAGGGGACGGGGGAACACTGAAGCTTTCTTT. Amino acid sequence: CASRGRGNTEAFF.

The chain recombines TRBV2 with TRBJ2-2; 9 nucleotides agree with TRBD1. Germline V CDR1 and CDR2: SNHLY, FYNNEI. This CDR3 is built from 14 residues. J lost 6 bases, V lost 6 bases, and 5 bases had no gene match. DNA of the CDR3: TGTGCCAGCAGGGGACAGGGCTTCTCCGGGGAGCTGTTTTTT. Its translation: CASRGQGFSGELFF.

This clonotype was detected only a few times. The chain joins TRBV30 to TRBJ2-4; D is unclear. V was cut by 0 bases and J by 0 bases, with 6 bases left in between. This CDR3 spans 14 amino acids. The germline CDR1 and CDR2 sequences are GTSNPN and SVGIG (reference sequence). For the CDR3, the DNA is TGTGCCTGGAGTGTACCATTAGCCAAAAACATTCAGTACTTC. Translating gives CAWSVPLAKNIQYF.

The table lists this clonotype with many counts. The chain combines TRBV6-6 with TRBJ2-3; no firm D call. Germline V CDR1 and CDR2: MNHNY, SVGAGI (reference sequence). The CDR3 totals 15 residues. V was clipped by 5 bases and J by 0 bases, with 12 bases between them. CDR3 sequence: CASSTNTPSTDTQYF. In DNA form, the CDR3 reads TGTGCCAGCAGTACGAACACCCCTAGCACAGATACGCAGTATTTT.

The chain's CDR3 is CATSRIRTGGRNTGELFF. The CDR3 bases are TGTGCCACCAGCAGGATACGAACGGGAGGGCGAAACACCGGGGAGCTGTTTTTT. The chain employs TRBV15 and TRBJ2-2, with TRBD2 matching over 8 bases. Germline CDR1 and CDR2: LNHNV and YYDKDF (reference sequence). The CDR3 has 18 residues. V shed 3 bases and J 2 bases; nucleotides not matched to a gene: 11.

Written as DNA, the CDR3 is TGTGCCAGCAGGGGGACACTGTACCAAGAGACCCAGTACTTC. This sequence encodes CASRGTLYQETQYF. The chain combines TRBV2 with TRBJ2-5, with D maybe TRBD1 (6 bases). The CDR3 is made up of 14 amino acids. CDR1 is SNHLY and CDR2 is FYNNEI in the germline V gene. V dropped 6 bases and J dropped 0 bases, with 11 bases sitting between them.

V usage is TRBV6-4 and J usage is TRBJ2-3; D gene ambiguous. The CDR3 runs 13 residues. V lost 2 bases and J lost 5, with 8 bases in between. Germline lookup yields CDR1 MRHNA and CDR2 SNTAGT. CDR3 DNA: TGTGCCAGCAGTGACGTGTTGGGAGATACGCAGTATTTT. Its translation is CASSDVLGDTQYF.

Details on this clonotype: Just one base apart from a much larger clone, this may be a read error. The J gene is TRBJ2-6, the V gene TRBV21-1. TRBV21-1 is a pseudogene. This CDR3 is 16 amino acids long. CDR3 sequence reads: CASSKALLGRVNVLTF. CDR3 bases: TGTGCCAGCAGCAAAGCGCTTTTAGGAAGGGTCAACGTCCTGACTTTC.

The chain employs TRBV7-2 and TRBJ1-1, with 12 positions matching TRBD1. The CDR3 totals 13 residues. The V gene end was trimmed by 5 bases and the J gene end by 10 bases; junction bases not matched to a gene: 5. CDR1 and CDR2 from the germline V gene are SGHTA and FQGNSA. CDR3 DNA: TGTGCCAGCAGCCCCCGGGACAGGGGGCCAGCTTTCTTT. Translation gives CASSPRDRGPAFF.

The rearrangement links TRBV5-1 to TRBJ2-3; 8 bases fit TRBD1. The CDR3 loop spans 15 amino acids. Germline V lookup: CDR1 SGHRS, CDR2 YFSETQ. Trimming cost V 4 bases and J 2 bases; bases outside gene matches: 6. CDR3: CASSAEDRDTDTQYF. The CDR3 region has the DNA TGCGCCAGCAGCGCGGAGGACAGGGACACAGATACGCAGTATTTT.

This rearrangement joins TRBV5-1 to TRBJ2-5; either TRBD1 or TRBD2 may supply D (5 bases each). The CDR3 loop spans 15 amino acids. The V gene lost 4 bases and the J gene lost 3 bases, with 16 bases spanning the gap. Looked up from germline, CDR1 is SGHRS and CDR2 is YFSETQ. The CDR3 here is CASSPGRGREETQYF. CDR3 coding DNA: TGCGCCAGCAGCCCGGGGCGAGGCAGAGAAGAGACCCAGTACTTC.

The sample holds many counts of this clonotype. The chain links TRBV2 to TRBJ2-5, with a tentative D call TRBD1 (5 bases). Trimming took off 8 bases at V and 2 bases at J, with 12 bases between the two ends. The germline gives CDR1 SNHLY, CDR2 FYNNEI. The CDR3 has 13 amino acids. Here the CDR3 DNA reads TGTGCCAGCGGAAGGGGCTTTCAAGAGACCCAGTACTTC. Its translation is CASGRGFQETQYF. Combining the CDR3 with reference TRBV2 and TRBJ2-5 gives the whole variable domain EPEVTQTPSHQVTQMGQEVILRCVPISNHLYFYWYRQILGQKVEFLVSFYNNEISEKSEIFDDQFSVERPDGSNFTLKIRSTKLEDSAMYFCASGRGFQETQYFGPGTRLLVL.

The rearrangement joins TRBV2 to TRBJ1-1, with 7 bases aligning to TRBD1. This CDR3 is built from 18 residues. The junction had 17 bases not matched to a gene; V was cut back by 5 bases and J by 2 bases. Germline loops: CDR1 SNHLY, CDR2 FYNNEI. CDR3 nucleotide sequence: TGTGCCAGCAGTAAAAGTTTATTGACAGGGATGGGAAACACTGAAGCTTTCTTT. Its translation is CASSKSLLTGMGNTEAFF.

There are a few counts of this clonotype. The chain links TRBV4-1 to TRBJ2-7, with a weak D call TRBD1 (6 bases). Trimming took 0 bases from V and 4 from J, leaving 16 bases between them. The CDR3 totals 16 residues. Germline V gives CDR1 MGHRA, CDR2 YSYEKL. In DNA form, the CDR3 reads TGCGCCAGCAGCCAAGATTTCAGGGGCGGTTGGTACGAGCAGTACTTC. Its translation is CASSQDFRGGWYEQYF.

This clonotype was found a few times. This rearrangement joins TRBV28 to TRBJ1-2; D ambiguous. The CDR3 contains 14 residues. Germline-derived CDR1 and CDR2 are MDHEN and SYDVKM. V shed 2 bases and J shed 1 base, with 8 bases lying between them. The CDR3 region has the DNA TGTGCCAGCAGTTTAATTACAGATAACTATGGCTACACCTTC. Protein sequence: CASSLITDNYGYTF.

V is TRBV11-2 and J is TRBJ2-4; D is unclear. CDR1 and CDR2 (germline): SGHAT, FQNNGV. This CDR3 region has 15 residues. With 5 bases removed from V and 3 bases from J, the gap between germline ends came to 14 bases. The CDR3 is CASSPHRRSKNIQYF. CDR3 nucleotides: TGTGCCAGCAGCCCCCATCGCCGGAGCAAAAACATTCAGTACTTC.

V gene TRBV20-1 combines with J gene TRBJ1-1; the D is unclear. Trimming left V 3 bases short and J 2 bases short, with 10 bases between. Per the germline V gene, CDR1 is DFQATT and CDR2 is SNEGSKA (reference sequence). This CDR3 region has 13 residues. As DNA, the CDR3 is TGCAGTGCTAGTGTGTGGGGTAACACTGAAGCTTTCTTT. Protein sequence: CSASVWGNTEAFF.

Here the CDR3 reads CAISERDSEDGYTF. DNA of the CDR3: TGTGCCATCAGTGAACGGGACAGTGAGGATGGCTACACCTTC. This chain uses TRBV10-3 with TRBJ1-2; TRBD1 matches at 7 bases. The V gene's germline CDR1 is ENHRY and CDR2 SYGVKD. CDR3 size: 14 residues. The trim removed 3 bases at V and 6 bases at J, leaving 7 bases unmatched.

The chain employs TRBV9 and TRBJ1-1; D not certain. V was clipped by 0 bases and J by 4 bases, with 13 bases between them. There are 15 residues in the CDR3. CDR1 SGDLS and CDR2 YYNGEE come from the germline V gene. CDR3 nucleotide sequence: TGTGCCAGCAGCGTAGACGGGAGGGAGAGCACTGAAGCTTTCTTT. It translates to CASSVDGRESTEAFF.

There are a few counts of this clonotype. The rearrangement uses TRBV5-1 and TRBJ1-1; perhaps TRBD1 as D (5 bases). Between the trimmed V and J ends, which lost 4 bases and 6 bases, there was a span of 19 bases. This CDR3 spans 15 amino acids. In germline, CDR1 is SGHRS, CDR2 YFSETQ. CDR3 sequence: CASSPKEGRVSEAFF. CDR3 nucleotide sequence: TGCGCCAGCAGCCCCAAAGAGGGGAGGGTATCTGAAGCTTTCTTT.

CDR3 in DNA: TGCAGTGCTAGGATACACAGGGATTCCTACGAGCAGTACTTC. Its protein is CSARIHRDSYEQYF. The J gene is TRBJ2-1, the V gene TRBV20-1, with D possibly TRBD1 on 6 matching bases. The DNA end lines up better with TRBJ2-7; the J call may be wrong. CDR1 and CDR2 from the germline V gene are DFQATT and SNEGSKA (reference sequence). This CDR3 has 14 amino acids.

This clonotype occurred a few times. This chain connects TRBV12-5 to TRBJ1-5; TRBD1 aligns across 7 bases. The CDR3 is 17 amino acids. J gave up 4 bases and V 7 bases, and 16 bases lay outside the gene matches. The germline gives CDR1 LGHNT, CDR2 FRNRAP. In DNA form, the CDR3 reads TGTGCTAGTGCTTTTGGTGTTCCGGGACAGTCGAATCAGCCCCAGCATTTT. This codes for CASAFGVPGQSNQPQHF.

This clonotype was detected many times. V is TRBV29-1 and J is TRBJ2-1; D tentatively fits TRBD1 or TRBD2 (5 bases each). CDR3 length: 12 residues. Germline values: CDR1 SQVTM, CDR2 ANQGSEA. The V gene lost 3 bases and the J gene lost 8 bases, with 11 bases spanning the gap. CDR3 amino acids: CSVDKGSYEQFF. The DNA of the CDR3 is TGCAGCGTTGATAAGGGGAGCTATGAGCAGTTCTTC.

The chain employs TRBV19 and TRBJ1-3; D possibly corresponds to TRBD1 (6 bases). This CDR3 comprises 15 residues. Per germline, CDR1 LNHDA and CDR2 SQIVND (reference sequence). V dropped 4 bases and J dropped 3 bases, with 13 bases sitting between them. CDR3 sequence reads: CASSKWKGHGNTIYF. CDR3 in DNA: TGTGCCAGTAGTAAATGGAAGGGACATGGAAACACCATATATTTT.